This T cell receptor (beta chain) was sequenced during a study of long-term antiretroviral therapy in people with HIV. Study findings and constraints: Post-ART samples showed increased diversity that remained below transplant donor control levels. ART adherence, viral resistance and therapy changes were undocumented.

There was at least one pre-ART PBMC sample for each donor, plus at least two post-ART PBMC samples. This clone was seen just once. Antigen specificity is unknown. The junction and the germline gene differ at one end; a read error may be behind it. Running of the v3.0 immunoSEQ assay took place at survey level. TCRdb keeps only in-frame clones here, not all; method: immunoSEQ multiplex PCR. The data hold about 48,000 clones, with about 86% observed a single time. Germline assignment: CDR1 SGHNT and CDR2 YYREEE (reference sequence). The CDR3 consists of 14 residues. This material consisted of unsorted PBMCs, taken 0.8 years after starting antiretroviral therapy. The sequence was obtained from a woman younger than 30 with HIV. The gene calls are TRBV5-4 and TRBJ2-1, with 9 bases that match TRBD2. The CDR3 DNA reads TGTGCCAGCAGCTTGTTCGCGGGAGGGCCTGTCTACCTCTTC. Encoded protein: CASSLFAGGPVYLF.